What follows is one TCR beta chain and its context. Its antigen is not known. Viral peptide pool expansion of antigen-specific CD4+ T cells preceded sequencing in the ViraFEST assay. Following 10 days of culture, CD4+ T cells were isolated. The individual was infected with SARS-CoV-2 between March and December 2020, as confirmed by PCR. The sample belongs to a study of vaccination effects on CD4 cells after COVID-19. There are 13 residues in the CDR3. V was shortened by 0 bases and J by 4 bases, with 6 bases between the two germline ends. Germline V gene sequence: CDR1 SGHTA, CDR2 FQGTGA. Repertoires were generated with immunoSEQ multiplex PCR, while TCRdb's copy carries only in-frame clones and drops some. The table shows tens of thousands of clones, with roughly 73% occurring only once.

The sample in question was CD4+ T cells from PBMCs cultured with a peptide pool, obtained before COVID-19 vaccination. This TCR came from a human donor who had a prior SARS-CoV-2 infection. The chain has TRBV7-3 and TRBJ2-5; D remains ambiguous. The CDR3: CASSLTSAETQYF. CDR3 DNA: TGTGCCAGCAGCTTAACGAGCGCAGAGACCCAGTACTTC.